This T cell receptor beta chain was retrieved from a study of blood T cell repertoires in COVID-19 (dated by TCRdb to the early 2020s). Study-wide context: Samples from collaborators originated in the United States, Italy and Spain and spanned both the acute and convalescent phases of COVID-19. The material from the prospective study consisted of cDNA or gDNA derived from T cells, B-cell-depleted T cells, or PBMCs. The dataset comprised deeply sampled blood TCRbeta repertoires from subjects exposed to, actively infected with, or recovered from COVID-19. The repertoires were released in a freely available public database meant as a resource for research on the immune response to SARS-CoV-2. The samples were drawn from two sources: the first 160 participants of the ongoing ImmuneRACE study, and approximately 1,300 subjects contributed by 6 global collaborators. A de-identified subject ID, COVID-19 status, age in years and sex were almost always included in the sample metadata. Where HLA class I and class II types were available, the types were taken from metadata supplied by the sample provider, not from assay-based typing.

TCRbeta CDR3 regions were amplified from genomic DNA using the immunoSEQ Assay, a bias-controlled multiplex PCR. For the original study's pipeline: The number of nucleated cells in each sample was estimated from the amplification of reference gene primers within the assay. To quantify the absolute abundance of each unique TCRbeta CDR3 rearrangement, sequence reads were collapsed and filtered. For each sample, productive Simpson clonality was calculated as the square root of Simpson's diversity index across productive rearrangements. TCRdb holds this immuneACCESS table with in-frame rearrangements only. Some clones are missing; in checked studies, unresolved V genes explain under half, and the rest has no known cause. V and J calls plus clone size are reproduced from that table; the DNA served to infer D and trimming. This sample comprises about 130,000 clones, around 75% of them detected only once. 5% of the sample comes from the top ten.

Trimming takes 6 bases from V and 0 bases from J, and the germline ends sit 15 bases apart. Per the germline V gene, MDHEN is the CDR1 and SYDVKM is the CDR2. CDR3 length: 16 amino acids, cysteine to phenylalanine. Only the CDR3 DNA is retained, 48 bases long and in frame from the first base. What the study reported, not specific to this receptor: The amount of clinical and demographic metadata varied by source and participant and was provided uncurated.

For this clone: Its antigen target is currently unknown. Base qualities are not at hand, and no much larger clone is one base apart.

One collaborating source in Seattle enrolled patients during active infection and followed them longitudinally through the course of disease. The collaborating institutions used their own protocols to collect whole blood in K2EDTA tubes. Collaborator samples were shipped for TCRbeta analysis as frozen whole blood, isolated PBMCs, or DNA extracted from either sample type. This sequence was found in a woman in her seventies with COVID-19, enrolled during active disease. Sequenced: peripheral blood. The V and J genes are TRBV28 and TRBJ2-1, and the D gene may be TRBD1, 6 bases matching. The DNA reads as follows: TGTGCCAGCAGGCCTATGCAGGGGAGCTCCTACAATGAGCAGTTCTTC. Its protein reads: CASRPMQGSSYNEQFF.